One T cell receptor (beta chain) is described in this entry. The sample belongs to a study of Ad26.COV2.S vaccination and SARS-CoV-2 variants. Treatment noted: over 15 received Ad26.COV2.S at low or high dose, single or two shots; about five received placebo; per-sample allocation not given. Vaccine and placebo recipients were sampled on day 63 after the first injection. The assay was immunoSEQ multiplex PCR, and TCRdb's table has in-frame clones only and misses some. The top ten hold more than 7% of the sample, which has a few hundred thousand clones, around 82% seen once. From germline, CDR1 is SGHNT and CDR2 YYREEE (reference sequence). The V end was cut by 0 bases, the J end by 4 bases, with 14 bases between. The length of the CDR3 is 16 residues.

V and J are TRBV5-4 and TRBJ2-1, with a weak D call TRBD1 (6 bases). The sequencing used peripheral blood, collected in a trial of Ad26.COV2.S vaccine versus placebo. The TCR originated in a person aged 18-65 years who received the Ad26.COV2.S COVID-19 vaccine or a placebo. The CDR3 coding sequence is TGTGCCAGCAGCTTGGGGGGGACACCGACATACAATGAGCAGTTCTTC. Translated: CASSLGGTPTYNEQFF.